Included here is one TCR beta chain sequence, with context. Treatment specified: randomized to nivolumab then ipilimumab (arm A) or the reverse (arm B). The source of the sample is a study of sequential checkpoint blockade in melanoma. Profiled with immunoSEQ multiplex PCR; TCRdb holds only in-frame clones, not every one. Among roughly 36,000 clones listed, over 30% were seen once. This specimen consisted of tumor tissue (inferred from file names), obtained from a patient given nivolumab and ipilimumab in sequence. This receptor was obtained from a human donor with melanoma.

DNA of the CDR3: TGTGCCTGGAGTGTTTTGACGGTTGAAGCTTTCTTT. The encoded protein is CAWSVLTVEAFF. The rearrangement joins TRBV30 to TRBJ1-1; D ambiguous. V lost 0 bases to trimming and J lost 7 bases, with 9 bases between them. Germline V gene data show CDR1 as GTSNPN and CDR2 as SVGIG (reference sequence). The CDR3 contains 12 residues. The full variable domain, with the rest looked up from reference TRBV30 and TRBJ1-1, is SQTIHQWPATLVQPVGSPLSLECTVEGTSNPNLYWYRQAAGRGLQLLFYSVGIGQISSEVPQNLSASRPQDRQFILSSKKLLLSDSGFYLCAWSVLTVEAFFGQGTRLTVV.